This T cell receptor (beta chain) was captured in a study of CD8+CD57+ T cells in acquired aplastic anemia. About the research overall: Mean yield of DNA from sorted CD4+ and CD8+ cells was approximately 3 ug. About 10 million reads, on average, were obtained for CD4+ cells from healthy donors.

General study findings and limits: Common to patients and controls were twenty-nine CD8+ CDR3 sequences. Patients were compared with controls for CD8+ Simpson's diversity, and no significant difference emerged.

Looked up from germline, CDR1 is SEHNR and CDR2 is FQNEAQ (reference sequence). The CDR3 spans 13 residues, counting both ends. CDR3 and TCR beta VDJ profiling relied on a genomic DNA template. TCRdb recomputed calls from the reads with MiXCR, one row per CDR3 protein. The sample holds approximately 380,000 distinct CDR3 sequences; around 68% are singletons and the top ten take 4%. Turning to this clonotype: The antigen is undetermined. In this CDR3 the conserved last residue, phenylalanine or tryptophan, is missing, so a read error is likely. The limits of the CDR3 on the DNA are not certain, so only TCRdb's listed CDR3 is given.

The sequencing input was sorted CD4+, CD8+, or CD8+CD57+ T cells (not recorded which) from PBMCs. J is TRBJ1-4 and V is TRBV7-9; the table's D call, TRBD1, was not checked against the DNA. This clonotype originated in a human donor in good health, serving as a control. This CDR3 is CASSLARGEQLLH.